This T cell receptor (beta chain) was profiled in a study of CD8 T cells in ankylosing spondylitis. Researchers built TCR beta libraries using quantitative 5'-RACE with molecular barcodes. TCRdb recomputed calls from the 5' RACE reads with MiXCR, one row per CDR3 protein. In the table there are hundreds of thousands of distinct CDR3 sequences, 12% of which are singletons. CDR3 length: 15 amino acids. Losses at the gene ends were 3 bases for V and 3 bases for J; bases not matched to a gene: 6. Germline assignment: CDR1 LGHNA and CDR2 YSLEER. Study-level results: Made up of fewer than ten highly homologous variants, a TCR beta motif appeared characteristic of ankylosing spondylitis blood. Peripheral blood held disease-linked clones only at relatively low frequency, and these were CD8+. Significant enrichment of disease-linked clones was reportedly seen in matched ankylosing spondylitis synovial fluid.

With respect to this clonotype: Antigen: not known.

This TCR came from a male donor with ankylosing spondylitis. Sequenced sample: blood, either unsorted or a sorted T cell fraction (not recorded which). This chain links TRBV4-3 with TRBJ1-2, with 8 bases identical to TRBD1. CDR3 nucleotides: TGCGCCAGCAGCCATCGACAGGGGAAGGACTATGGCTACACCTTC. As protein: CASSHRQGKDYGYTF.